Each of the 22 T cell receptor beta chains below was sequenced from the same sample in a study of blood T cells in healthy people across ages. A second PCR, run for roughly 7 to 11 cycles, used a sample-barcoded 5' primer plus a J-beta primer mix. TCRdb independently ran MiXCR on the 5' RACE reads; one entry per CDR3 protein. The table lists around 580,000 distinct CDR3 sequences, less than 60% of them singletons. The sample comprised blood. Every receptor here comes from a man older than 75 in good health.

This chain connects TRBV4-2 to TRBJ2-2, with a tentative D call TRBD2 (5 bases). Germline values: CDR1 LGHNA, CDR2 YNFKEQ. V gave up 6 bases and J gave up 1 base, with 6 bases separating them. CDR3 length: 13 amino acids. The CDR3 bases are TGTGCCAGCAGACTAGTGAACACCGGGGAGCTGTTTTTT. Its translation: CASRLVNTGELFF.

This clonotype was seen ten or more times. The chain employs TRBV6-6 and TRBJ1-5, with 8 bases matching TRBD1. J was trimmed by 6 bases and V by 5 bases; bases with no gene match: 9. Germline V gives CDR1 MNHNY, CDR2 SVGAGI (reference sequence). The length of the CDR3 is 15 residues. The CDR3 DNA reads TGTGCCAGCAGTACGGGACAGGCAGGCGGTCAGCCCCAGCATTTT. Its protein product is CASSTGQAGGQPQHF.

This sequence joins TRBV14 and TRBJ2-1, with TRBD2 identical over 7 bases. J gave up 6 bases and V 4 bases, and 9 bases lay outside the gene matches. Germline V gene lookup returns CDR1 SGHDN and CDR2 FVKESK. CDR3 length: 15 residues. CDR3 amino acids: CASSLSGGFCNEQFF. DNA for the CDR3: TGTGCCAGCAGCCTCTCGGGGGGATTCTGCAATGAGCAGTTCTTC.

The chain uses TRBV20-1 and TRBJ2-4, with 11 nucleotides matching TRBD1. With 3 bases clipped from V and 5 bases from J, the junction kept 9 bases outside the gene matches. CDR3 length: 16 amino acids. Germline V gives CDR1 DFQATT, CDR2 SNEGSKA (reference sequence). In DNA, the CDR3 is TGCAGTGCTAGGGCCCTGGGACAGGGGGTCCAAAACATTCAGTACTTC. Translation gives CSARALGQGVQNIQYF.

The V call is TRBV7-2, the J call TRBJ2-1; 7 nucleotides line up with TRBD2. CDR3 length equals 16 residues. V trimming: 5 bases; J trimming: 0 bases; junction bases outside the gene matches: 7. Germline loops: CDR1 SGHTA, CDR2 FQGNSA. The CDR3 is CASSGGREGSYNEQFF. CDR3 nucleotides: TGTGCCAGCAGCGGCGGAAGGGAGGGCTCCTACAATGAGCAGTTCTTC.

V and J are TRBV4-3 and TRBJ2-7; perhaps TRBD1 as D (6 bases). The CDR3 has 14 residues. From germline, CDR1 is LGHNA and CDR2 YSLEER. Trimming left V 4 bases short and J 1 base short, with 11 bases between. CDR3 coding DNA: TGCGCCAGCAGCCCCGGGACACCTTCCTACGAGCAGTACTTC. This translates into CASSPGTPSYEQYF.

J is TRBJ2-4 and V is TRBV20-1, with 7 bases lining up with TRBD2. The CDR3 has 13 residues. The V and J ends lost 2 bases and 9 bases, in that order; junction bases with no gene match: 7. CDR1 and CDR2 (germline): DFQATT, SNEGSKA (reference sequence). The DNA for the CDR3 is TGCAGTGCTAGAATGATGCCGGGGGGCATTCAGTACTTC. Residues: CSARMMPGGIQYF.

The rearrangement joins TRBV20-1 to TRBJ1-1, with TRBD1 as a possible D gene (6 bases). Trimming removed 6 bases from V and 5 bases from J, with 13 bases in between. Germline V gene data show CDR1 as DFQATT and CDR2 as SNEGSKA (reference sequence). The CDR3 spans 12 residues. The CDR3 region has the DNA TGCAGTGCCAATTCTGGACAGACTGAAGCTTTCTTT. It is translated as CSANSGQTEAFF.

The chain couples TRBV25-1 to TRBJ1-2; 9 nucleotides match TRBD1. V shed 3 bases and J 7 bases; nucleotides not matched to a gene: 3. The V gene's germline CDR1 is MGHDK and CDR2 SYGVNS. This CDR3 comprises 13 residues. The CDR3 loop reads CASSDTGGRGYTF. CDR3 sequence (DNA): TGTGCCAGCAGTGACACAGGGGGCCGTGGCTACACCTTC.

V gene TRBV20-1 combines with J gene TRBJ2-3, with a weak D call TRBD2 (5 bases). Trimming took 1 base from V and 3 from J, leaving 17 bases between them. Germline V gives CDR1 DFQATT, CDR2 SNEGSKA (reference sequence). The CDR3 loop spans 16 amino acids. CDR3 sequence reads: CSARAGHSERTDTQYF. CDR3 DNA sequence: TGCAGTGCTAGAGCCGGCCATAGCGAGAGAACAGATACGCAGTATTTT.

The chain is built from TRBV10-3 and TRBJ2-3; 11 positions agree with TRBD2. The germline CDR1 and CDR2 sequences are ENHRY and SYGVKD. The CDR3 is 17 residues long. Losses at the gene ends were 7 bases for V and 2 bases for J; bases not matched to a gene: 11. CDR3 in amino acids: CAITERASGGHTDTQYF. CDR3 DNA sequence: TGTGCCATCACCGAGCGGGCTAGCGGGGGGCACACAGATACGCAGTATTTT.

This clonotype appeared many times. The chain employs TRBV6-6 and TRBJ2-5; D could derive from TRBD1 or TRBD2 (5 bases each). The CDR3 spans 16 residues. Germline V gene sequence: CDR1 MNHNY, CDR2 SVGAGI (reference sequence). V was shortened by 7 bases and J by 4 bases, with 22 bases between the two germline ends. The CDR3 is CASTPWGSGPPETQYF. The CDR3, as DNA: TGTGCCAGCACGCCCTGGGGTTCGGGACCGCCAGAGACCCAGTACTTC.

V is TRBV20-1 and J is TRBJ2-1, with D possibly TRBD2 on 6 matching bases. V lost 6 bases and J 0 bases, leaving 12 bases between the germline ends. The CDR3 is 14 residues long. Germline lookup yields CDR1 DFQATT and CDR2 SNEGSKA (reference sequence). CDR3 sequence reads: CSASIGSSYNEQFF. Here the CDR3 DNA reads TGCAGTGCCAGTATCGGGAGCTCCTACAATGAGCAGTTCTTC.

V usage is TRBV2 and J usage is TRBJ1-1; no clear D. The germline CDR1 and CDR2 sequences are SNHLY and FYNNEI. The CDR3 is 14 residues long. Trimming shortened V by 6 bases and J by 3 bases, and 14 bases separated the two germline ends. The CDR3 nucleotides read TGTGCCAGCAGGGGCGGCAGGTCCCACACTGAAGCTTTCTTT. As protein: CASRGGRSHTEAFF.

A few counts support this clonotype. This sequence joins TRBV2 and TRBJ2-7, with unresolved D. The V end lost 8 bases, the J end lost 4 bases, and 9 bases lay between the germline ends. The CDR3 covers 11 residues. CDR1 and CDR2 (germline): SNHLY, FYNNEI. CDR3 sequence: CASRRQYEQYF. The CDR3 coding sequence is TGTGCCAGCCGACGGCAATACGAGCAGTACTTC.

The chain is built from TRBV20-1 and TRBJ2-5; no clear D. Per the germline V gene, CDR1 is DFQATT and CDR2 is SNEGSKA (reference sequence). The CDR3 loop spans 10 amino acids. The CDR3 loop is CSASEETQYF. CDR3 coding DNA: TGCAGCGCCTCGGAAGAGACCCAGTACTTC.

The genes are TRBV12-3 or TRBV12-4 and TRBJ2-4; 7 bases map to TRBD2. The J call may be in error: the DNA end matches TRBJ2-7 better. CDR3 length equals 15 residues. CDR3 sequence reads: CASSPRGSGSAEQYF. Here the CDR3 DNA reads TGTGCCAGCAGTCCCCGGGGTAGCGGGTCTGCCGAGCAGTACTTC.

A few counts support this clonotype. J is TRBJ2-6 and V is TRBV21-1; the table's D call, TRBD1, was not checked against the DNA. TRBV21-1 is designated a pseudogene. The CDR3 has 18 residues. Here the CDR3 reads CASSRDRDRVSGANVLTF. In nucleotides, the CDR3 is TGTGCCAGCAGCAGGGACAGGGATCGGGTCTCTGGGGCCAACGTCCTGACTTTC.

As to this clonotype: One junction end disagrees with the germline gene, perhaps due to a read error. CDR3 sequence reads: CAGSPGQFSTDTQYF. For the CDR3, the DNA is TGTGCCGGCAGCCCCGGACAGTTTAGCACAGATACGCAGTATTTT. The chain couples TRBV7-2 to TRBJ2-3; the D gene is possibly TRBD1 (6 bases). From germline, CDR1 is SGHTA and CDR2 FQGNSA. CDR3 length: 15 amino acids.

This clonotype showed up just a few times. The V call is TRBV7-2, the J call TRBJ2-3, with a weak D call TRBD1 (5 bases). V was clipped by 0 bases and J by 3 bases, with 10 bases between them. The CDR3 totals 15 residues. The germline V gene encodes CDR1 SGHTA and CDR2 FQGNSA. This CDR3 is CASSLAGHNTDTQYF. The CDR3 nucleotides read TGTGCCAGCAGCTTAGCCGGACACAATACAGATACGCAGTATTTT. Full variable domain (remainder filled in from reference TRBV7-2 and TRBJ2-3): GAGVSQSPSNKVTEKGKDVELRCDPISGHTALYWYRQSLGQGLEFLIYFQGNSAPDKSGLPSDRFSAERTGGSVSTLTIQRTQQEDSAVYLCASSLAGHNTDTQYFGPGTRLTVL.

The genes are TRBV10-3 and TRBJ1-2, with 9 bases fitting TRBD1. Looked up from germline, CDR1 is ENHRY and CDR2 is SYGVKD. This CDR3 is 16 amino acids long. The V gene end was trimmed by 2 bases and the J gene end by 7 bases; junction bases not matched to a gene: 11. CDR3 bases: TGTGCCATCAGTGAGATTGTAACAGGGGGCACCAGTGGCTACACCTTC. Protein sequence: CAISEIVTGGTSGYTF.

The chain has TRBV28 and TRBJ1-5, with TRBD1 matching over 7 bases. Germline V CDR1 and CDR2: MDHEN, SYDVKM. Unmatched junction bases numbered 11, after V lost 6 bases and J lost 0 bases. The CDR3 length is 17 residues. This CDR3 is CASRGDRVGISNQPQHF. The DNA of the CDR3 is TGTGCCAGCAGGGGAGACAGGGTGGGAATTAGCAATCAGCCCCAGCATTTT.